This T cell receptor beta chain was profiled in a study of circulating and synovial CD4+ cells in juvenile arthritis. The study's findings and limits: CPL and bulk CD4 samples differed at least tenfold in T cell genomes. Compared with bulk blood, circulating pathogenic-like lymphocytes shared substantially more CDR3 sequences with synovial T cells. Deeper sequencing increased measured overlap with synovial clonotypes.

Germline V lookup: CDR1 MGHRA, CDR2 YSYEKL. The CDR3 sequence is 20 residues long. V was clipped by 4 bases and J by 1 base; unmatched bases: 16. Turning to this clone: The target antigen is unknown.

Clones were sequenced by immunoSEQ multiplex PCR, and TCRdb holds only the in-frame ones, with some missing. The table includes some 35,000 clones, around 96% detected once. Sequenced samples came from active juvenile idiopathic arthritis patients. Sequencing was carried out using CD4+ T cells from blood. This chain links TRBV4-1 with TRBJ2-5; 12 nucleotides line up with TRBD2. The source of this sequence is a human donor with juvenile idiopathic arthritis. The CDR3 DNA is TGCGCCAGCAGCCCCACCTTACTAGCGGGGGGACGGGGGGCCCAAGAGACCCAGTACTTC. This codes for CASSPTLLAGGRGAQETQYF.